The 18 T cell receptor beta chains below come from one sample, sequenced in a study of blood T cell repertoires in COVID-19. Profiling relied on immunoSEQ multiplex PCR, and the TCRdb table lists in-frame clones only, not all of them. The data hold just over 650,000 clones, with about 87% observed a single time. The specimen was peripheral blood. All receptors come from a woman aged 18-30 years with acute or convalescent COVID-19.

This rearrangement joins TRBV12-3 or TRBV12-4 to TRBJ2-3; D not certain. CDR3 length: 11 residues. V was trimmed by 8 bases and J by 2 bases, leaving 5 bases between them. This CDR3 reads CASSNTDTQYF. In DNA, the CDR3 is TGTGCCAGCTCCAACACAGATACGCAGTATTTT.

This clone was seen just once. The chain has TRBV19 and TRBJ2-7, with a tentative D call TRBD2 (6 bases). This CDR3 region has 13 residues. Germline V gene data show CDR1 as LNHDA and CDR2 as SQIVND (reference sequence). V was clipped by 3 bases and J by 5 bases, with 11 bases between them. The chain's CDR3 is CASSILPGDEQYF. The CDR3 DNA reads TGTGCCAGTAGTATCCTGCCGGGGGACGAGCAGTACTTC.

The chain recombines TRBV24-1 with TRBJ2-1, with D perhaps matching TRBD2 (6 bases). The germline CDR1 and CDR2 sequences are KGHDR and SFDVKD. Trimming removed 6 bases at V and 5 bases at J, with 13 bases between. There are 14 residues in the CDR3. The CDR3 DNA reads as TGTGCCACCAGTTCGCAGGGAGGCAACAATGAGCAGTTCTTC. Translated, it gives CATSSQGGNNEQFF.

The chain has TRBV9 and TRBJ1-3, with 7 bases aligning to TRBD1. CDR1 SGDLS and CDR2 YYNGEE come from the germline V gene. The ends lost 0 bases at V and 3 bases at J; junction bases unmatched: 6. This CDR3 spans 16 amino acids. CDR3 in DNA: TGTGCCAGCAGCGTAGGGACAGGCGGTTTTGGAAACACCATATATTTT. Its translation: CASSVGTGGFGNTIYF.

This clone occurred once. The chain couples TRBV7-3 to TRBJ2-2; TRBD2 matches at 9 bases. Germline assignment: CDR1 SGHTA and CDR2 FQGTGA. Losses at the gene ends were 2 bases for V and 4 bases for J; bases not matched to a gene: 5. The CDR3 runs to 16 residues. The CDR3 DNA is TGTGCCAGCAGCTTATTAAGTAGCGGGGGCACCGGGGAGCTGTTTTTT. It specifies CASSLLSSGGTGELFF.

The chain joins TRBV5-4 to TRBJ1-1; a possible D gene is TRBD1 (5 bases). The CDR3 contains 13 residues. Germline lookup yields CDR1 SGHNT and CDR2 YYREEE (reference sequence). With 0 bases removed from V and 3 bases from J, the gap between germline ends came to 6 bases. The CDR3 DNA sequence: TGTGCCAGCAGCTTGGGGGGCCACACTGAAGCTTTCTTT. Its protein product is CASSLGGHTEAFF.

V and J are TRBV2 and TRBJ1-6, with 7 bases matching TRBD1. CDR1 and CDR2 from the germline V gene are SNHLY and FYNNEI. The CDR3 sequence is 15 residues long. Trimming cost V 7 bases and J 9 bases; bases outside gene matches: 12. CDR3 loop: CASKTDRAVRSPLHF. CDR3 nucleotide sequence: TGTGCCAGCAAAACTGACAGGGCGGTCCGTTCACCCCTCCACTTT.

In its sample, this clone was seen once. This chain links TRBV12-3 or TRBV12-4 with TRBJ1-2; 7 nucleotides align to TRBD1. The CDR3 is 13 residues long. J lost 6 bases, V lost 3 bases, and 4 bases had no gene match. The CDR3 DNA sequence: TGTGCCAGCAGTTTTAAGGGGGCGAATGGCTACACCTTC. This codes for CASSFKGANGYTF.

J is TRBJ2-6 and V is TRBV7-9, with 8 bases aligning to TRBD1. The CDR3 has 18 residues. Trimming at V came to 2 bases and at J to 1 base, leaving 7 bases not matched to a gene. The germline V gene has CDR1 SEHNR and CDR2 FQNEAQ (reference sequence). The CDR3 nucleotides read TGTGCCAGCAGCTTACGGTCAGGGGGCTTTTCTGGGGCCAACGTCCTGACTTTC. It codes for CASSLRSGGFSGANVLTF. Full variable domain (missing parts from reference TRBV7-9 and TRBJ2-6): DTGVSQNPRHKITKRGQNVTFRCDPISEHNRLYWYRQTLGQGPEFLTYFQNEAQLEKSRLLSDRFSAERPKGSFSTLEIQRTEQGDSAMYLCASSLRSGGFSGANVLTFGAGSRLTVL.

The gene calls are TRBV19 and TRBJ1-3; D gene ambiguous. Germline CDR1 reads LNHDA; CDR2 reads SQIVND (reference sequence). CDR3 length equals 17 residues. Between the trimmed V and J ends, which lost 5 bases and 2 bases, there was a span of 19 bases. The CDR3 coding sequence is TGTGCCAGTAGTCCTCGATCGAGGAAGACGGCTGGAAACACCATATATTTT. Encoded protein: CASSPRSRKTAGNTIYF.

This clone was seen a few times. The chain employs TRBV7-7 and TRBJ2-5; the match to TRBD1 covers 7 bases. The CDR3 runs to 13 residues. Trimming took 6 bases from V and 5 from J; bases not matched to a gene: 6. The germline gives CDR1 SSHAT, CDR2 FNYEAQ (reference sequence). CDR3 sequence reads: CASSRDRDETQYF. The CDR3 DNA reads as TGTGCCAGCAGTCGAGACAGGGACGAGACCCAGTACTTC.

The rearrangement uses TRBV5-1 and TRBJ1-6, with D unclear. In germline, CDR1 is SGHRS, CDR2 YFSETQ. The CDR3 length is 13 residues. Trimming took 4 bases from V and 10 from J, leaving 12 bases between them. The CDR3 here is CASSLNSDSPLHF. CDR3 sequence (DNA): TGCGCCAGCAGCCTCAACAGTGACTCACCCCTCCACTTT.

This clone was counted a few times. The CDR3 region has the DNA TGCAGCGTGGGCAGCAGGGGGTGGGAGACCCAGTACTTC. Protein: CSVGSRGWETQYF. The chain carries TRBV29-1 and TRBJ2-5; 7 bases are shared with TRBD1. The CDR3 sequence is 13 residues long. The germline V gene encodes CDR1 SQVTM and CDR2 ANQGSEA. V was clipped by 6 bases and J by 5 bases; unmatched bases: 9.

The chain recombines TRBV7-2 with TRBJ1-2; a possible D gene is TRBD1 (6 bases). CDR1 and CDR2 from the germline V gene are SGHTA and FQGNSA. The CDR3 runs to 13 residues. V was pared by 4 bases and J by 6 bases, with 12 bases between. CDR3 in DNA: TGTGCCAGCAGCTCCCCGACAGGCAATGGCTACACCTTC. Amino acids: CASSSPTGNGYTF.

The J gene is TRBJ1-5, the V gene TRBV19, with a tentative D call TRBD1 (6 bases). This CDR3 spans 14 amino acids. Trimming removed 3 bases from V and 5 bases from J, with 11 bases in between. Per germline, CDR1 LNHDA and CDR2 SQIVND (reference sequence). CDR3 sequence: CASSIEGVYQPQHF. The CDR3 nucleotides are TGTGCCAGTAGTATTGAGGGGGTTTATCAGCCCCAGCATTTT.

V gene TRBV11-2 combines with J gene TRBJ1-2; D is perhaps TRBD1 (5 bases). Deletions cut 1 base from V and 4 bases from J, with 10 bases between. Germline V CDR1 and CDR2: SGHAT, FQNNGV. The CDR3 loop spans 14 amino acids. In DNA form, the CDR3 reads TGTGCCAGCAGCTTAGGGGGCGGGAGCTATGGCTACACCTTC. This sequence encodes CASSLGGGSYGYTF.

V usage is TRBV5-6 and J usage is TRBJ1-2; D unresolved. This CDR3 spans 15 amino acids. Trimming took off 1 base at V and 8 bases at J, with 18 bases between the two ends. Germline lookup yields CDR1 SGHDT and CDR2 YYEEEE. As DNA, the CDR3 is TGTGCCAGCAGCTTGACGACCCTCGGGTTAGTCGGCTACACCTTC. Translating gives CASSLTTLGLVGYTF.

As DNA, the CDR3 is TGTGCCAGCAGTTCACAGGGGAGAGTGCCCCAGCATTTT. The encoded protein is CASSSQGRVPQHF. The chain recombines TRBV27 with TRBJ1-5; 7 bases are shared with TRBD1. The CDR3 sequence is 13 residues long. The germline gives CDR1 MNHEY, CDR2 SMNVEV (reference sequence). The V and J ends lost 4 bases and 9 bases, in that order; junction bases with no gene match: 6.